This T cell receptor (beta chain) stems from a study of blood T cell repertoires in COVID-19 (dated by TCRdb to 2020 to 2022). About the full investigation: Samples covering the acute and convalescent phases of COVID-19 were provided by collaborators in the United States, Italy and Spain. The prospective study material was composed of cDNA or gDNA derived from T cells, B-cell-depleted T cells, or PBMCs. Deeply sampled blood TCRbeta repertoires from subjects exposed to, actively infected with, or recovered from COVID-19 were included in the dataset. The repertoires were made available in a free public database intended to serve as a resource for research on the immune response to SARS-CoV-2. The samples were drawn from two sources: the first 160 participants of the ongoing ImmuneRACE study, and 1,200 or so subjects contributed by 6 global collaborators. A de-identified subject ID, COVID-19 status, age in years and sex were almost always included in the sample metadata. Where available, HLA class I and class II types were obtained from metadata supplied by the sample provider rather than from assay-based typing. General conclusions and limits of the study: Clinical and demographic metadata were provided uncurated, with the amount varying by source and participant.

As to this clone: Its antigen is currently not known. No clone much larger than this one lies a single base away; base qualities are absent.

TCRbeta CDR3 regions were amplified from genomic DNA using the immunoSEQ Assay, a bias-controlled multiplex PCR. In the source study's methods: The number of nucleated cells in each sample was estimated by amplification of reference gene primers within the assay. To quantify the absolute abundance of each unique TCRbeta CDR3 rearrangement, sequence reads were collapsed and filtered. For each sample, productive Simpson clonality was calculated as the square root of Simpson's diversity index over productive rearrangements. Sourced from immuneACCESS, this table was stored by TCRdb with only in-frame sequences that have V and J called. A share of the clones is absent; for the studies checked, an unresolved V gene accounts for under half, and the remainder has no known explanation. V and J calls and clone size are those listed in that table; D and trimming were worked out from the DNA. Across this sample there are around 29,000 clones, with more than 70% seen only once. Of the sample, approximately 15% is held by the ten largest clones.

Whole blood was collected in K2EDTA tubes by collaborating institutions according to the institutions' own protocols. For TCRbeta analysis, collaborators shipped samples in one of three forms: frozen whole blood, isolated PBMCs, or DNA extracted from either of those sample types. For this chain, trimming is 0 bases at the V end and 4 bases at the J end, and the number of junction bases without a gene match is 3. Spanning cysteine to phenylalanine, the CDR3 consists of 15 amino acids. Left in the record is the CDR3 DNA by itself, 45 bases read in frame from the first base. CDR1 SGHKS and CDR2 YYEKEE are derived from the germline V gene (reference sequence).

Sequencing used peripheral blood. The chain is made from TRBV5-5 and TRBJ1-3; 8 central bases correspond to TRBD1. The TCR was taken from a human donor with active COVID-19. The donor label of this sample is uncertain. The DNA reads TGTGCCAGCAGCTTGGCAGGGACAGGCGGAAACACCATATATTTT. Its protein is CASSLAGTGGNTIYF. The reference TRBV5-5 and TRBJ1-3 proteins fill in what lies around the CDR3, so the full variable domain reads DAGVTQSPTHLIKTRGQQVTLRCSPISGHKSVSWYQQVLGQGPQFIFQYYEKEERGRGNFPDRFSARQFPNYSSELNVNALLLGDSALYLCASSLAGTGGNTIYFGEGSWLTVV.